What follows are 7 T cell receptor beta chains derived from one specimen sequenced in a study of early T cells in non-severe SARS-CoV-2 infection. TCRdb independently ran MiXCR on the 5' RACE reads; one entry per CDR3 protein. The sample records tens of thousands of distinct CDR3 sequences, approximately 9.1% being singletons. The specimen comprised whole blood, sampled at baseline. The receptors derive from an adult who was a healthcare worker with PCR-confirmed SARS-CoV-2 infection or an uninfected control (not recorded which).

This chain links TRBV29-1 with TRBJ2-7, with D possibly being TRBD1 (6 bases). The CDR3 runs to 12 residues. V lost 7 bases and J lost 1, with 11 bases in between. Germline CDR1 reads SQVTM; CDR2 reads ANQGSEA. CDR3 region: CSAQTGSYEQYF. The CDR3, as DNA: TGCAGCGCTCAGACAGGTTCCTACGAGCAGTACTTC.

There are many counts of this clonotype. J is TRBJ2-7 and V is TRBV29-1; no reliable D call. V was clipped by 6 bases and J by 2 bases, with 14 bases between them. The CDR3 runs to 13 residues. Per the germline V gene, CDR1 is SQVTM and CDR2 is ANQGSEA. The DNA for the CDR3 is TGCAGCGTGATCGAGCCTTCGACCTACGAGCAGTACTTC. Translating it yields CSVIEPSTYEQYF.

This clonotype appeared a few times. The chain carries TRBV28 and TRBJ2-3; 8 nucleotides align to TRBD1. Germline V CDR1 and CDR2: MDHEN, SYDVKM. J was trimmed by 4 bases and V by 5 bases; bases with no gene match: 8. The CDR3 extends over 15 amino acids. DNA for the CDR3: TGTGCCAGCAGTCCCGGACAGGGAAGGTCAGATACGCAGTATTTT. Encoded protein: CASSPGQGRSDTQYF. Drawing the rest from reference TRBV28 and TRBJ2-3, the complete variable domain is DVKVTQSSRYLVKRTGEKVFLECVQDMDHENMFWYRQDPGLGLRLIYFSYDVKMKEKGDIPEGYSVSREKKERFSLILESASTNQTSMYLCASSPGQGRSDTQYFGPGTRLTVL.

There are many counts of this clonotype. V usage is TRBV28 and J usage is TRBJ2-5, with D possibly being TRBD1 or TRBD2 (7 bases each). CDR1 and CDR2 from the germline V gene are MDHEN and SYDVKM. This CDR3 contains 15 residues. Trimming removed 0 bases from V and 3 bases from J, with 11 bases in between. DNA for the CDR3: TGTGCCAGCAGTTTATGGGGAGGGGGCGAAGAGACCCAGTACTTC. Translating gives CASSLWGGGEETQYF. Together with reference TRBV28 and TRBJ2-5, the CDR3 gives the full variable domain: DVKVTQSSRYLVKRTGEKVFLECVQDMDHENMFWYRQDPGLGLRLIYFSYDVKMKEKGDIPEGYSVSREKKERFSLILESASTNQTSMYLCASSLWGGGEETQYFGPGTRLLVL.

This clonotype has just a few counts. The CDR3 reads CASSLAPTRMADTQYF. The CDR3 bases are TGTGCCAGCAGCTTAGCCCCGACAAGGATGGCAGATACGCAGTATTTT. The chain uses TRBV7-9 and TRBJ2-3; no clear D gene. Germline CDR1 reads SEHNR; CDR2 reads FQNEAQ (reference sequence). This CDR3 has 16 amino acids. The V end lost 0 bases, the J end lost 4 bases, and 14 bases lay between the germline ends.

V gene TRBV19 combines with J gene TRBJ2-3, with D unclear. The CDR3 is made up of 12 amino acids. V was trimmed by 4 bases and J by 5 bases, leaving 7 bases between them. From germline, CDR1 is LNHDA and CDR2 SQIVND (reference sequence). CDR3 DNA: TGTGCCAGTAGTACAGAAGGAGATACGCAGTATTTT. The encoded protein is CASSTEGDTQYF. The variable domain in full, with the rest retrieved from reference TRBV19 and TRBJ2-3, is DGGITQSPKYLFRKEGQNVTLSCEQNLNHDAMYWYRQDPGQGLRLIYYSQIVNDFQKGDIAEGYSVSREKKESFPLTVTSAQKNPTAFYLCASSTEGDTQYFGPGTRLTVL.

This clonotype was detected a few times. The chain recombines TRBV2 with TRBJ2-5, with 12 bases matching TRBD2. This CDR3 has 15 residues. Germline V gives CDR1 SNHLY, CDR2 FYNNEI. The junction had 4 bases not matched to a gene; V was cut back by 5 bases and J by 3 bases. The CDR3 loop is CASSPLAGGKETQYF. CDR3 in DNA: TGTGCCAGCAGTCCCCTAGCGGGAGGGAAAGAGACCCAGTACTTC.